Listed below are T cell receptor beta chains from one sample, sequenced in a study of shared clonotypes between healthy human individuals. The repertoire was sequenced with immunoSEQ multiplex PCR; TCRdb's copy has only in-frame clones and lacks some. Of 300,000 to 350,000 clones in the sample, less than 75% were seen once. Sequencing was done on a sample of memory CD4+ T cells sorted from blood. All receptors derive from a young man in good health. CDR3s include the opening cysteine and the closing phenylalanine or tryptophan. D genes are given only for firm matches. Clone size is given for some rows only: seen once, a few or many times, or a class if the clone is expanded.

abundance	d_gene	v_gene	j_gene	CDR3nt	CDR3aa
.	.	TRBV11-2	TRBJ2-7	TGTGCCAGCAGCTTAGACCTCCCTCGGTCCTACGAGCAGTACTTC	CASSLDLPRSYEQYF
.	.	TRBV11-2	TRBJ2-5	TGTGCCAGCAGCCCACAGGGTAACCGTTTCGAGACCCAGTACTTC	CASSPQGNRFETQYF
.	.	TRBV2	TRBJ2-7	TGTGCCAGCAGTGTGACTGCTCGGATATACGAGCAGTACTTC	CASSVTARIYEQYF
.	TRBD2	TRBV5-1	TRBJ2-2	TGCGCCAGCAGCTTGGGTAGCGGGATTGGCGGGGAGCTGTTTTTT	CASSLGSGIGGELFF
.	.	TRBV7-7	TRBJ2-5	TGTGCCAGCAGCTTAGCCTCAGGCACTATATCCCTCCAAGAGACCCAGTACTTC	CASSLASGTISLQETQYF
.	.	TRBV6-1	TRBJ1-2	TGTGCCAGCAGTGCCGGGACAACAAACTATGGCTACACCTTC	CASSAGTTNYGYTF
.	.	TRBV4-1	TRBJ2-7	TGCGCCAGCAGCCAAGGGCCCCGTTCAGAGCAGTACTTC	CASSQGPRSEQYF
few	.	TRBV7-8	TRBJ2-7	TGTGCCAGCAAAAAAACCTTCCAGGGTAACTACGAGCAGTACTTC	CASKKTFQGNYEQYF
.	TRBD1	TRBV7-3	TRBJ2-1	TGTGCCAGCAGCTCAGACAGGGGATCCTACAATGAGCAGTTCTTC	CASSSDRGSYNEQFF
few	.	TRBV10-3	TRBJ2-3	TGTGCCATCAATGGACCTGACCGCACAGATACGCAGTATTTT	CAINGPDRTDTQYF
.	.	TRBV6-6	TRBJ2-7	TGTGCCAGCAGTACCCAACCCTCCTACGAGCAGTACTTC	CASSTQPSYEQYF
.	.	TRBV7-2	TRBJ1-4	TGTGCCAGCCGACCCCGATTTGAGGCGCAGGGGTCTAATGAAAAACTGTTTTTT	CASRPRFEAQGSNEKLFF
.	.	TRBV5-5	TRBJ2-3	TGTGCCAGCAGCTTGGATCAGAACACAGATACGCAGTATTTT	CASSLDQNTDTQYF
many	.	TRBV2	TRBJ2-7	TGTGCCAGCGGGGAAAACAGGATTTGGAGAGAGCAGTACTTC	CASGENRIWREQYF
.	TRBD1	TRBV28	TRBJ2-7	TGTGCCAGCAGTTCAGGACAGGGCAGAGGGCACGAGCAGTACTTC	CASSSGQGRGHEQYF
.	TRBD2	TRBV6-6	TRBJ2-7	TGTGCCAGCAGTTACCTAGCGGGACCCTACGAGCAGTACTTC	CASSYLAGPYEQYF
.	.	TRBV5-4	TRBJ2-3	TGTGCCAGCAGCTTGGTGTTCACAGATACGCAGTATTTT	CASSLVFTDTQYF
.	.	TRBV11-2	TRBJ1-4	TGTGCCAGCAGCCCTGATGGGCGGGGGGGCCTTGAAAAACTGTTTTTT	CASSPDGRGGLEKLFF
.	.	TRBV5-6	TRBJ2-4	TGTGCCAGCAGCTTGGGGGCGACCCTAGCCAAAAACATTCAGTACTTC	CASSLGATLAKNIQYF
.	TRBD2	TRBV19	TRBJ2-7	TGTGCCAGTAGAGGGGTGCGGGAGAAAGGAGGTTACGAGCAGTACTTC	CASRGVREKGGYEQYF
.	TRBD1	TRBV29-1	TRBJ2-1	TGCAGCGTTGCCCCGGGACAGGGAATAATCTTC	CSVAPGQGIIF
many	.	TRBV7-9	TRBJ1-1	TGTGCCAGCAGCTCCAGGGAGTTCAACACTGAAGCTTTCTTT	CASSSREFNTEAFF
.	TRBD1	TRBV5-4	TRBJ2-7	TGTGCCAGCATCCCGGGACAGGGGTCCTACGAGCAGTACTTC	CASIPGQGSYEQYF
.	TRBD2	TRBV6-1	TRBJ2-1	TGTGCCAGCAGTGAATCGACTAGCGGGAGGAATGAGCAGTTCTTC	CASSESTSGRNEQFF
.	.	TRBV19	TRBJ2-1	TGTGCCAGTAGTATCTGGGGAGTTATAGGGGGAAATGAGCAGTTCTTC	CASSIWGVIGGNEQFF
.	.	TRBV27	TRBJ2-3	TGTGCCAGCAGTCATCTTACTGGTATCTCTGGCACAGATACGCAGTATTTT	CASSHLTGISGTDTQYF
.	.	TRBV28	TRBJ2-1	TGTGCCAGCAGTTTGACGCCCATGACTGATGAGCAGTTCTTC	CASSLTPMTDEQFF
few	.	TRBV10-3	TRBJ2-2	TGTGCCATCAGTGCGTCAGGGACGACCACCGGGGAGCTGTTTTTT	CAISASGTTTGELFF
.	.	TRBV27	TRBJ2-7	TGTGCCAGCAGTTCCCCGGGACGAAGAGGCAACTACGAGCAGTACTTC	CASSSPGRRGNYEQYF
.	.	TRBV28	TRBJ2-3	TGTGCCAGCAGCCTTACCCCAGATACGCAGTATTTT	CASSLTPDTQYF
.	TRBD2	TRBV7-3	TRBJ2-5	TGTGCCAGCAGCGTGGGGCCAGCGGGACGAGAGACCCAGTACTTC	CASSVGPAGRETQYF
.	TRBD2	TRBV19	TRBJ2-1	TGTGCCAGTAGTATCGACGGGACTAGCGGGAAGTTCTTC	CASSIDGTSGKFF
.	.	TRBV7-9	TRBJ2-3	TGTGCCAGCAGCTTAATCGATACGCAGTATTTT	CASSLIDTQYF
.	.	TRBV9	TRBJ2-3	TGTGCCAGCAGCGTAATGGGAGAAGGCACAGATACGCAGTATTTT	CASSVMGEGTDTQYF
.	.	TRBV18	TRBJ2-1	TGTGCCAGCTCACCACCGGCGAATGAGCAGTTCTTC	CASSPPANEQFF
.	.	TRBV4-1	TRBJ2-1	TGCGCCAGCAGCCAAGGTTACGAGGGCGGGGTTGAGCAGTTCTTC	CASSQGYEGGVEQFF
.	.	TRBV30	TRBJ2-7	TGTGCCTGGAGGCCGCGAGACCTGGCCTACGAGCAGTACTTC	CAWRPRDLAYEQYF
.	TRBD2	TRBV19	TRBJ2-1	TGTGCCAGTAGACTACTAGCGGGAGAGGGGAATGAGCAGTTCTTC	CASRLLAGEGNEQFF
.	.	TRBV6-1	TRBJ2-3	TGTGCCAGCAGGATAGACAGGAGCACAGATACGCAGTATTTT	CASRIDRSTDTQYF
.	TRBD1	TRBV5-4	TRBJ2-1	TGTGCCAGCAGCTTGGGGGGACAGGGGTCCCATGAGCAGTTCTTC	CASSLGGQGSHEQFF
.	.	TRBV7-9	TRBJ1-3	TGTGCCAGCAGCATAGGTACCGGGATAGGAGACACCATATATTTT	CASSIGTGIGDTIYF
.	.	TRBV11-2	TRBJ2-1	TGTGCCAGCCGACACTCCCGGCGGCCCAGTGAGCAGTTCTTC	CASRHSRRPSEQFF
many	TRBD2	TRBV7-2	TRBJ2-5	TGTGCCAGCAGGGGGACTAGCGGGGGCCAAGAGACCCAGTACTTC	CASRGTSGGQETQYF
.	.	TRBV5-5	TRBJ1-4	TGTGCCAGCAGCGGCCGAGTCGGGGGGCGGCCTGCAACTAATGAAAAACTGTTTTTT	CASSGRVGGRPATNEKLFF
.	TRBD1	TRBV7-9	TRBJ2-6	TGTGCCAGCAGCTTCTACCGACAGGGGGTACCTGGGGCCAACGTCCTGACTTTC	CASSFYRQGVPGANVLTF
.	TRBD2	TRBV7-8	TRBJ2-1	TGTGCCAGCAGCTTATTCTCTAGGTCTTCGGCGGGAGTCAATGAGCAGTTCTTC	CASSLFSRSSAGVNEQFF
.	.	TRBV4-3	TRBJ2-7	TGCGCCAGCAGCTTTTCCTCGATGTTCTACGAGCAGTACTTC	CASSFSSMFYEQYF
.	.	TRBV7-9	TRBJ2-7	TGTGCCAGCAGCTGGGGGAACCGCGAGCAGTACTTC	CASSWGNREQYF
few	.	TRBV2	TRBJ2-1	TGTGCCAGCGCACTTCGGAAGACTAGATCCTACAATGAGCAGTTCTTC	CASALRKTRSYNEQFF
.	TRBD2	TRBV29-1	TRBJ2-3	TGCAGCGTCGCGGGACTAGCGGATCTCACAGATACGCAGTATTTT	CSVAGLADLTDTQYF
.	.	TRBV10-2	TRBJ2-1	TGCGCCAGCAGACCAGCCCCGGATCTAGCAAACAATGAGCAGTTCTTC	CASRPAPDLANNEQFF
.	TRBD1	TRBV18	TRBJ1-5	TGTGCCAGCTCTCTACAGGGGATTTCCAACAATCAGCCCCAGCATTTT	CASSLQGISNNQPQHF
.	.	TRBV7-8	TRBJ2-7	TGTGCCAGCAGCTTAGGTCCCGAGCAGTACTTC	CASSLGPEQYF
.	.	TRBV7-2	TRBJ2-4	TGTGCCAGCAGCCCAGAGGTGGAAAACATTCAGTACTTC	CASSPEVENIQYF
.	.	TRBV10-1	TRBJ2-7	TGCGCCACCTCGTTACGTCCGGAGAGCGAGCAGTACTTC	CATSLRPESEQYF
.	.	TRBV19	TRBJ1-5	TGTGCCAGTAGCGCTTCGAACAGGGCTTCGCCCCAGCATTTT	CASSASNRASPQHF
.	TRBD2	TRBV28	TRBJ2-7	TGTGCCAGCAGTTTATTCTCGCTAGCGGGAGGTCGGGAGCAGTACTTC	CASSLFSLAGGREQYF